The 8 T cell receptor beta chains in this list originate from one sample, sequenced in a study of blood T cells in healthy people across ages. With a J-beta primer mix and a sample-barcoded 5' primer, a second PCR ran about 6 to 11 cycles. TCRdb called the 5' RACE reads again in MiXCR, with one record for every CDR3 protein. The repertoire holds roughly 900,000 distinct CDR3 sequences, approximately 49% seen once, with roughly 13% in the top ten. Sequencing was carried out using blood. The receptors originated from a man between 25 and 39 years old in good health.

This clonotype was found once. The V gene is TRBV10-3, the J gene TRBJ2-7; 7 positions match TRBD1. Germline assignment: CDR1 ENHRY and CDR2 SYGVKD. CDR3 length equals 13 residues. With 7 bases clipped from V and 2 bases from J, the junction kept 5 bases outside the gene matches. The CDR3 reads CAINLDRAYEQYF. CDR3 in DNA: TGTGCCATCAACCTAGACAGGGCCTACGAGCAGTACTTC.

The sample holds a few counts of this clonotype. The V and J genes are TRBV6-2 or TRBV6-3 and TRBJ1-2, with D perhaps TRBD1 (5 bases). Trimming took 2 bases from V and 7 from J, leaving 11 bases between them. The CDR3 is 13 amino acids. Germline CDR1 and CDR2: MNHEY and SVGEGT. CDR3 protein: CASSYAWDFGYTF. CDR3 DNA: TGTGCCAGCAGTTACGCATGGGACTTTGGCTACACCTTC.

The V and J genes are TRBV6-2 or TRBV6-3 and TRBJ1-1; the D is unclear. Germline assignment: CDR1 MNHEY and CDR2 SVGEGT. V gave up 7 bases and J gave up 0 bases, with 15 bases separating them. The CDR3 loop spans 15 amino acids. The CDR3 protein is CASIPVVRLNTEAFF. CDR3 in DNA: TGTGCCAGCATCCCAGTGGTACGTCTGAACACTGAAGCTTTCTTT.

The chain couples TRBV4-3 to TRBJ1-2; 9 positions match TRBD1. In germline, CDR1 is LGHNA, CDR2 YSLEER. The CDR3 runs 14 residues. V was pared by 3 bases and J by 4 bases, with 3 bases of the junction left unmatched. CDR3 region: CASSHGQGTYGYTF. In DNA form, the CDR3 reads TGCGCCAGCAGCCACGGACAGGGGACCTATGGCTACACCTTC.

This clonotype has a handful of counts. For the CDR3, the DNA is TGTGCCAGCAGCCAAGATATTGGGCTTTACAATGAGCAGTACTTC. Translating gives CASSQDIGLYNEQYF. This chain connects TRBV3-1 to TRBJ2-7; D gene unclear. Germline CDR1 reads LGHDT; CDR2 reads YNNKEL (reference sequence). The CDR3 extends over 15 amino acids. The germline V and J ends were trimmed by 0 bases and 7 bases, with 16 bases remaining between them.

The rearrangement links TRBV7-2 to TRBJ2-1; 9 nucleotides agree with TRBD2. Trimming at V came to 5 bases and at J to 7 bases, leaving 9 bases not matched to a gene. The CDR3 consists of 15 residues. From germline, CDR1 is SGHTA and CDR2 FQGNSA. CDR3 DNA sequence: TGTGCCAGCAGCGGCGGGACTAGCTCGGATAATGAGCAGTTCTTC. Translated, it gives CASSGGTSSDNEQFF.

This chain links TRBV18 with TRBJ1-4; D gene unclear. Trimming removed 8 bases at V and 7 bases at J, with 20 bases between. The V gene's germline CDR1 is KGHSH and CDR2 LQKENI. The CDR3 totals 15 residues. The CDR3 DNA follows: TGTGCCAGCCACGAACGAACGCTTAGCACTGAAAAACTGTTTTTT. Translating it yields CASHERTLSTEKLFF.

The rearrangement links TRBV7-9 to TRBJ1-1; 9 bases line up with TRBD1. Losses at the gene ends were 3 bases for V and 5 bases for J; bases not matched to a gene: 7. CDR1 is SEHNR, CDR2 FQNEAQ, per germline (reference sequence). The CDR3 is made up of 15 amino acids. The CDR3 DNA sequence: TGTGCCAGCAGCTTCGATTTGACAGGGGGAACTGAAGCTTTCTTT. It encodes CASSFDLTGGTEAFF.